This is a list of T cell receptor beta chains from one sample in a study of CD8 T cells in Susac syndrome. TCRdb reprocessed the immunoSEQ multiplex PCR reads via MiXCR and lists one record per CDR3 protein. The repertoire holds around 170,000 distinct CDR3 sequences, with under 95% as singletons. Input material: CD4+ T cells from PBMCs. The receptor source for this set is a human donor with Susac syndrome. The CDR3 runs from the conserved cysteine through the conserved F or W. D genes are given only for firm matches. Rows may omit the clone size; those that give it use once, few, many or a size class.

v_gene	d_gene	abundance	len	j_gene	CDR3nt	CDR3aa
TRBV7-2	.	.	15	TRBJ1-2	TGTGCCAGCAGCTTAGCCGGACAGTTTAACTATGGCTACACCTTC	CASSLAGQFNYGYTF
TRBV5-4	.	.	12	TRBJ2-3	TGTGCCAGCAGCTTGGCCACAGATACGCAGTATTTT	CASSLATDTQYF
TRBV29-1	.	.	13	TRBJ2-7	TGCAGCGTTGAACTGGGGGTGAGGAACGAGCAGTACTTC	CSVELGVRNEQYF
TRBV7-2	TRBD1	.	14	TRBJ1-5	TGTGCCAGCAGCGGTACAGGGGGAGCTCAGCCCCAGCATTTT	CASSGTGGAQPQHF
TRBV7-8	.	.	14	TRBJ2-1	TGTGCCAGCAGTCGGGGGACGGAGACTAATGAGCAGTTCTTC	CASSRGTETNEQFF
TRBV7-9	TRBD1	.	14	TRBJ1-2	TGTGCCAGCAGCCTCGACAGGGACTCGGCTGGCTACACCTTC	CASSLDRDSAGYTF
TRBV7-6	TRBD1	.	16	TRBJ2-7	TGTGCCAGCAGCTTAGCCGGGACAGGGTTCTCCTACGAGCAGTACTTC	CASSLAGTGFSYEQYF
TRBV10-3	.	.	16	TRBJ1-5	TGTGCCATCAGTGACGAGCACAGGCTCGGTAATCAGCCCCAGCATTTT	CAISDEHRLGNQPQHF
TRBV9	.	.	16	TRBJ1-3	TGTGCCAGCAGCCCTCAAGCAGGGTTTTTAGAAAACACCATATATTTT	CASSPQAGFLENTIYF
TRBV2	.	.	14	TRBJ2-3	TGTGCCAGCAGTGAATCGGGGAAAGCAGATACGCAGTATTTT	CASSESGKADTQYF
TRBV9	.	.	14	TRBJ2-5	TGTGCCAGCGGCAGAGGTCGGTACCAAGAGACCCAGTACTTC	CASGRGRYQETQYF
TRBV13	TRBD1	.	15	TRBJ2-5	TGTGCCAGCAGCCTACGACAGGGGGCGCGAGAGACCCAGTACTTC	CASSLRQGARETQYF
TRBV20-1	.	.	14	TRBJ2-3	TGCAGTGCTGGCGGGGAACAGAGCACAGATACGCAGTATTTT	CSAGGEQSTDTQYF
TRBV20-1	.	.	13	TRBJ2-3	TGCAGTGCTGGGGACAAGAACACAGATACGCAGTATTTT	CSAGDKNTDTQYF
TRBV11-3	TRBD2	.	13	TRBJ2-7	TGTGCCAGCAGCACTAGCGGGTCCTACGAGCAGTACTTC	CASSTSGSYEQYF
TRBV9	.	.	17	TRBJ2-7	TGTGCCAGCAGCGTAACCCCGACTCCCGCAGTCGGGAGCGAGCAGTACTTC	CASSVTPTPAVGSEQYF
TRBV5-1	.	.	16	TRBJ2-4	TGCGCCAGCAGCTCGACCAGGACGAATGCCAAAAACATTCAGTACTTC	CASSSTRTNAKNIQYF
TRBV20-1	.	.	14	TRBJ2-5	TGCAGTGCTAACGGTGAGACAGGAGAAGAGACCCAGTACTTC	CSANGETGEETQYF
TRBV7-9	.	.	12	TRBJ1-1	TGTGCCAGCAGCTTAGATGAGATTGAAGCTTTCTTT	CASSLDEIEAFF
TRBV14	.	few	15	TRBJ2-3	TGTGCCAGCAGCCAAGAAATCAGCGCGTCAGATACGCAGTATTTT	CASSQEISASDTQYF
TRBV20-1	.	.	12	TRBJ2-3	TGCAGTGCCACACAAGCCACAGATACGCAGTATTTT	CSATQATDTQYF
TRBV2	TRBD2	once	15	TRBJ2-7	TGTGCCAGCAGTGGTCTACTAGCGGGGGGTCGCGAGCAGTACTTC	CASSGLLAGGREQYF
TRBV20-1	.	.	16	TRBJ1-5	TGCAGTGCTTTAGACAGGACAAAAGGGGGCAATCAGCCCCAGCATTTT	CSALDRTKGGNQPQHF
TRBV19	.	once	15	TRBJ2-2	TGTGCCAGTAGTCACAATGGAGGAGGGACCGGGGAGCTGTTTTTT	CASSHNGGGTGELFF
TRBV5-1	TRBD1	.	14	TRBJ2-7	TGCGCCAGCAGCTTCGTGACAGGGTACTACGAGCAGTACTTC	CASSFVTGYYEQYF
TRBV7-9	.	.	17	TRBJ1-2	TGTGCCAGCAGCCCAAACCTCAGGGGATGGGGTAACTATGGCTACACCTTC	CASSPNLRGWGNYGYTF
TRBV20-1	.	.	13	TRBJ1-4	TGCAGTGTACCAGGGGTAACTAATGAAAAACTGTTTTTT	CSVPGVTNEKLFF
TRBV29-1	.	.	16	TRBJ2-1	TGCAGCGCCTCTCCGGGGTTGGCACCTGTCGACAATGAGCAGTTCTTC	CSASPGLAPVDNEQFF
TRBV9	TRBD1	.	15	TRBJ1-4	TGTGCCAGCAGCTCCCGGGACAGGGGGAATGAAAAACTGTTTTTT	CASSSRDRGNEKLFF
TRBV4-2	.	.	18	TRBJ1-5	TGTGCCAGCAGCCAATCCGTCGGCCAGGCGAGATACAATCAGCCCCAGCATTTT	CASSQSVGQARYNQPQHF
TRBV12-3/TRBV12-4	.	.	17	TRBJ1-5	TGTGCCAGCAGTCCACCCCGCCCCGGAGGGAGCAATCAGCCCCAGCATTTT	CASSPPRPGGSNQPQHF
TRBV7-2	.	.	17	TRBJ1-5	TGTGCCAGCAGCTTAGCATCGCGGACGGGGGGCAATCAGCCCCAGCATTTT	CASSLASRTGGNQPQHF
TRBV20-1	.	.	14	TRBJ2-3	TGCAGTGCTAGCGCGACGACTAGGGCAGATACGCAGTATTTT	CSASATTRADTQYF
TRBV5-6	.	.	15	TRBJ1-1	TGTGCCAGCAGCCTCAGCGGGGGTCGGAACACTGAAGCTTTCTTT	CASSLSGGRNTEAFF
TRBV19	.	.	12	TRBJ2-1	TGTGCCAGTAGTATCTATCAGGGCGAGCAGTTCTTC	CASSIYQGEQFF
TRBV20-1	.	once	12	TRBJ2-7	TGCAGTGCTGAGGGTAAAAGGGACGAGCAGTACTTC	CSAEGKRDEQYF
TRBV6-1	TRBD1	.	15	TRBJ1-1	TGTGCCAGCGACCCTCAACAGGGGTTGAACACTGAAGCTTTCTTT	CASDPQQGLNTEAFF
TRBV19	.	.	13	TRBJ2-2	TGTGCCAGTAGTATGAGTAACACCGGGGAGCTGTTTTTT	CASSMSNTGELFF
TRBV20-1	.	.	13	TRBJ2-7	TGCAGTGCGGGAGAGGCGCTTTCCTACGAGCAGTACTTC	CSAGEALSYEQYF
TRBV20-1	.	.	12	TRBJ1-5	TGCAGTGCTAGACATAGCAATCAGCCCCAGCATTTT	CSARHSNQPQHF
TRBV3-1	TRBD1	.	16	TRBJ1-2	TGTGCCAGCAGCGGGGACAGGGGATTATGGAACTATGGCTACACCTTC	CASSGDRGLWNYGYTF
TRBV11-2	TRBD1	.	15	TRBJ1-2	TGTGCCAGCAGCTACTACAGGGGGTGGAACTATGGCTACACCTTC	CASSYYRGWNYGYTF
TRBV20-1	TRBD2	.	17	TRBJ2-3	TGCAGTGCTAGAGCTATAGCGGGGGGGTCTAGCACAGATACGCAGTATTTT	CSARAIAGGSSTDTQYF
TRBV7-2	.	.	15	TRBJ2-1	TGTGCCAGCAGCATCTGGACCGGGCCGAGGCTCGAGCAGTTCTTC	CASSIWTGPRLEQFF
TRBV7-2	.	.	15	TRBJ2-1	TGTGCCAGCAGCTTAATGGCACCGGCCTACAATGAGCAGTTCTTC	CASSLMAPAYNEQFF
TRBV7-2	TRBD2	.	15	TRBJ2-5	TGTGCCAGCAGCTTAGCTAGCGGGTACCAAGAGACCCAGTACTTC	CASSLASGYQETQYF
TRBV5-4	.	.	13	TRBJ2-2	TGCATCTTCGGGACGGTGAACACCGGGGAGCTGTTTTTT	CIFGTVNTGELFF
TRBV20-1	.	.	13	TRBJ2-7	TGCAGTGCTAGAGTCGGCAGCTCCTACGAGCAGTACTTC	CSARVGSSYEQYF
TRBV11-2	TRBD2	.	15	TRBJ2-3	TGTGCCAGCAAGACGGGGGGGCCCGCCACAGATACGCAGTATTTT	CASKTGGPATDTQYF
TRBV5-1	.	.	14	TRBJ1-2	TGCGCCAGCAGCCGGGGCCCAGGTGGCTATGGCTACACCTTC	CASSRGPGGYGYTF
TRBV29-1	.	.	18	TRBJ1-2	TGCAGCGCCCGCTTCGTCTACCACACCGAGACCGAGAACTATGGCTACACCTTC	CSARFVYHTETENYGYTF
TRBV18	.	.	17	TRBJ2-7	TGTGCCAGCTCACCAGCTACGGGTAGCGGTAGCTCCTACGAGCAGTACTTC	CASSPATGSGSSYEQYF